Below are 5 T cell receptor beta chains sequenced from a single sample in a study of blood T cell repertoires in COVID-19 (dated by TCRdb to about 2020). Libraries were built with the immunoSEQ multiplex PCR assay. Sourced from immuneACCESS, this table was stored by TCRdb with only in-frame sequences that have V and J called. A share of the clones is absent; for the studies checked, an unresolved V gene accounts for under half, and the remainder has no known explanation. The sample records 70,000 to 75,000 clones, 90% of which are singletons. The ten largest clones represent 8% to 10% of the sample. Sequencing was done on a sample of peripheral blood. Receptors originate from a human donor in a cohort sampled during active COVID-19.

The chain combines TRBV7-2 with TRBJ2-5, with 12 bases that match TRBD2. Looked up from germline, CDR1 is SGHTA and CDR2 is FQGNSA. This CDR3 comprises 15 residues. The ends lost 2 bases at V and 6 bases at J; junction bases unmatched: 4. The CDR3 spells CASSLLAGGLQTQYF. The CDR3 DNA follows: TGTGCCAGCAGCTTACTAGCGGGAGGGTTGCAGACCCAGTACTTC. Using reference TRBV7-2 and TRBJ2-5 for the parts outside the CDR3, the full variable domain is GAGVSQSPSNKVTEKGKDVELRCDPISGHTALYWYRQSLGQGLEFLIYFQGNSAPDKSGLPSDRFSAERTGGSVSTLTIQRTQQEDSAVYLCASSLLAGGLQTQYFGPGTRLLVL.

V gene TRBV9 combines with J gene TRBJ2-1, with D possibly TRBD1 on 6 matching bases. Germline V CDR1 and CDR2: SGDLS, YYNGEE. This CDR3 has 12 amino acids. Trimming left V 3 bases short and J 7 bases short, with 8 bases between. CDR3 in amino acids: CASSGDKNEQFF. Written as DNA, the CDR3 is TGTGCCAGCAGCGGGGACAAGAATGAGCAGTTCTTC.

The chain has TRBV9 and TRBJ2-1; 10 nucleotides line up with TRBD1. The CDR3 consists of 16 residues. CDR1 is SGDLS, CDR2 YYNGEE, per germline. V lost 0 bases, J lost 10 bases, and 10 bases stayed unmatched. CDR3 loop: CASSVAGTGDFREQFF. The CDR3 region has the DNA TGTGCCAGCAGCGTAGCGGGGACAGGGGATTTCCGGGAGCAGTTCTTC.

The CDR3 nucleotides read TGCGCCAGCAGCCCTGGACTAGCGGAAAACAATGAGCAGTTCTTC. Amino acid sequence: CASSPGLAENNEQFF. J is TRBJ2-1 and V is TRBV5-1; 10 positions agree with TRBD2. Germline CDR1 reads SGHRS; CDR2 reads YFSETQ. This CDR3 contains 15 residues. V was pared by 4 bases and J by 5 bases, with 6 bases of the junction left unmatched.

The CDR3 DNA follows: TGTGCCAGCATGGGGCTAGCGGACAATGAGCAGTTCTTC. It encodes CASMGLADNEQFF. The chain is built from TRBV28 and TRBJ2-1, with 7 bases lining up with TRBD2. From germline, CDR1 is MDHEN and CDR2 SYDVKM. This CDR3 region has 13 residues. V lost 7 bases and J lost 5; bases outside the gene matches: 5.